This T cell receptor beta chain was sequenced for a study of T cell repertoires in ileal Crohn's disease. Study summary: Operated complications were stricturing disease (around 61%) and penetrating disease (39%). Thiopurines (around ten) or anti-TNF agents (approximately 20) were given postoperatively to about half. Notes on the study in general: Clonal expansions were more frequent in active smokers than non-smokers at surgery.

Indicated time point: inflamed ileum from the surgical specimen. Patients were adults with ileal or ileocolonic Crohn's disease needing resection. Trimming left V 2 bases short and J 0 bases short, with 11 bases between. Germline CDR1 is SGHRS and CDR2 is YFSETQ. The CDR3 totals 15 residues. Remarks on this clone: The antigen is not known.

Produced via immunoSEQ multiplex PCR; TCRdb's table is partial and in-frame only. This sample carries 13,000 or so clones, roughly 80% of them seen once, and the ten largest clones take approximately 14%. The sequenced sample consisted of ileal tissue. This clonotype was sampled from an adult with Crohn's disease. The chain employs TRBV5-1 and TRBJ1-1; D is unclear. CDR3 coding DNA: TGCGCCAGCAGCTTCGTTAACTGGGTGAACACTGAAGCTTTCTTT. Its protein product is CASSFVNWVNTEAFF.